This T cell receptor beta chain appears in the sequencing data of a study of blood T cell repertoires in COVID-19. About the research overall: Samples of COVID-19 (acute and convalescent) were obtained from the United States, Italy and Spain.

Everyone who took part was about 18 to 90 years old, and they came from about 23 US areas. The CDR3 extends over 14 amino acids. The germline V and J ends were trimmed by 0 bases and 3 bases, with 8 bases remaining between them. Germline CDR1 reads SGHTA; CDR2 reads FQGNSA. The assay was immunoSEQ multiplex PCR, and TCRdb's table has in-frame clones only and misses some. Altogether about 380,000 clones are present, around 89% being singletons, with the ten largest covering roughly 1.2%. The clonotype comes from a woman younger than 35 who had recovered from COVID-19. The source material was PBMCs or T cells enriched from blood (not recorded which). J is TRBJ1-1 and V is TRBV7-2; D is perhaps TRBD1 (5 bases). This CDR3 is CASSLAWGDTEAFF. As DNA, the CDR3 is TGTGCCAGCAGCTTAGCTTGGGGGGACACTGAAGCTTTCTTT. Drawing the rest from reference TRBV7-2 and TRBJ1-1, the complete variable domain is GAGVSQSPSNKVTEKGKDVELRCDPISGHTALYWYRQSLGQGLEFLIYFQGNSAPDKSGLPSDRFSAERTGGSVSTLTIQRTQQEDSAVYLCASSLAWGDTEAFFGQGTRLTVV.